What follows are 15 T cell receptor beta chains derived from one specimen sequenced in a study of T cell responses to AZD1222 COVID-19 vaccine. Profiling relied on immunoSEQ multiplex PCR, and the TCRdb table lists in-frame clones only, not all of them. This sample has around 150,000 clones, with 90% found just once. Source: peripheral blood, taken 28 days after the second AZD1222 dose. The receptor set was obtained from an adult who received the AZD1222 COVID-19 vaccine.

This clone occurred once. This sequence joins TRBV19 and TRBJ2-3; 11 bases align to TRBD2. From germline, CDR1 is LNHDA and CDR2 SQIVND (reference sequence). The V and J ends lost 1 base and 4 bases, in that order; junction bases with no gene match: 7. This CDR3 comprises 17 residues. CDR3 residues: CASSIAGTSGSADTQYF. The CDR3 nucleotides are TGTGCCAGTAGTATAGCGGGAACTAGCGGGAGTGCAGATACGCAGTATTTT.

The CDR3 DNA reads as TGTGCCAGCAGCCCTCGGCTAGCGGGATATGAGCAGTTCTTC. Its protein product is CASSPRLAGYEQFF. The chain carries TRBV14 and TRBJ2-1; 9 nucleotides line up with TRBD2. The V gene's germline CDR1 is SGHDN and CDR2 FVKESK. The CDR3 extends over 14 amino acids. Trimming cost V 4 bases and J 8 bases; bases outside gene matches: 6. The entire variable domain, with the rest obtained from reference TRBV14 and TRBJ2-1, is as follows: EAGVTQFPSHSVIEKGQTVTLRCDPISGHDNLYWYRRVMGKEIKFLLHFVKESKQDESGMPNNRFLAERTGGTYSTLKVQPAELEDSGVYFCASSPRLAGYEQFFGPGTRLTVL.

The chain employs TRBV6-5 and TRBJ1-1; weak D call: TRBD1 (5 bases). Germline-derived CDR1 and CDR2 are MNHEY and SVGAGI. V lost 8 bases and J 2 bases, leaving 15 bases between the germline ends. The CDR3 spans 14 residues. The CDR3 nucleotides read TGTGCCAGCTCAGCAGGGATAGTAAACACTGAAGCTTTCTTT. Its translation: CASSAGIVNTEAFF.

This clone was counted between two and nine times. This chain links TRBV7-8 with TRBJ2-5; D is unclear. The V end lost 5 bases, the J end lost 3 bases, and 19 bases lay between the germline ends. The CDR3 has 16 amino acids. The V gene's germline CDR1 is SGHVS and CDR2 FQNEAQ. CDR3 region: CASSPAPKETEETQYF. DNA of the CDR3: TGTGCCAGCAGCCCGGCTCCAAAGGAAACGGAAGAGACCCAGTACTTC.

The chain employs TRBV6-4 and TRBJ2-3, with 14 bases that match TRBD2. Germline V gene sequence: CDR1 MRHNA, CDR2 SNTAGT. The V and J ends lost 5 bases and 4 bases, in that order; junction bases with no gene match: 2. The CDR3 is 15 residues long. Here the CDR3 DNA reads TGTGCCAGCAGTCCGGGACTAGCGGGAGCAGATACGCAGTATTTT. This sequence encodes CASSPGLAGADTQYF.

The J gene is TRBJ1-5, the V gene TRBV4-1; no clear D gene. There are 14 residues in the CDR3. Between the trimmed V and J ends, which lost 5 bases and 10 bases, there was a span of 18 bases. Germline CDR1 MGHRA, CDR2 YSYEKL. In DNA, the CDR3 is TGCGCCAGCAGCTCCCCAGAGAGATCCCGACCCCAGCATTTT. This encodes CASSSPERSRPQHF.

With regard to this clone: Other nucleotide sequences in the sample specify the same CDR3. The chain links TRBV10-1 to TRBJ1-1; no clear D. The germline V gene encodes CDR1 WNHNN and CDR2 SYGVQD (reference sequence). The CDR3 covers 13 residues. V lost 0 bases to trimming and J lost 1 base, with 3 bases between them. In DNA, the CDR3 is TGCGCCAGCAGTGAGTCTACGAACACTGAAGCTTTCTTT. Encoded protein: CASSESTNTEAFF.

The rearrangement links TRBV7-6 to TRBJ2-3; D is perhaps TRBD2 (6 bases). The CDR3 totals 14 residues. Germline-derived CDR1 and CDR2 are SGHVS and FNYEAQ. Trimming stripped 0 bases from V and 5 bases from J, with 9 bases between. The CDR3 reads CASSLAGGGDTQYF. CDR3 bases: TGTGCCAGCAGCTTAGCGGGAGGAGGAGATACGCAGTATTTT.

CDR3 nucleotide sequence: TGTGCCTGGACAGGGCAAGAGACCCAGTACTTC. As protein: CAWTGQETQYF. The V call is TRBV30, the J call TRBJ2-5, with a weak D call TRBD1 (5 bases). V lost 4 bases, J lost 2 bases, and 5 bases lay in between. Per the germline V gene, CDR1 is GTSNPN and CDR2 is SVGIG (reference sequence). The CDR3 is made up of 11 amino acids.

This chain connects TRBV3-1 (or the pseudogene TRBV3-2) to TRBJ1-2; D is ambiguous. There are 13 residues in the CDR3. Germline CDR1 is LGHDT and CDR2 is YNNKEL (reference sequence). The V end lost 2 bases, the J end lost 4 bases, and 8 bases lay between the germline ends. The CDR3 loop is CASSQSGGYGYTF. The CDR3 DNA follows: TGTGCCAGCAGCCAATCAGGAGGCTATGGCTACACCTTC.

There are a few counts of this clone. This chain links TRBV25-1 with TRBJ1-2; D gene ambiguous. V was cut by 1 base and J by 4 bases, with 4 bases left in between. The CDR3 spans 12 residues. CDR1 and CDR2 from the germline V gene are MGHDK and SYGVNS. CDR3: CASSELGYGYTF. DNA for the CDR3: TGTGCCAGCAGTGAATTGGGCTATGGCTACACCTTC.

The chain combines TRBV6-8 with TRBJ1-1; D is uncertain. Germline V lookup: CDR1 MNHGY, CDR2 SAAAGT. V lost 8 bases to trimming and J lost 10 bases, with 20 bases between them. This CDR3 spans 13 amino acids. The CDR3 loop reads CASPPQNQRGAFF. The CDR3 DNA is TGTGCCAGCCCGCCGCAGAACCAACGGGGAGCTTTCTTT.

This chain uses TRBV19 with TRBJ1-5; a possible D gene is TRBD1 (5 bases). The germline V gene has CDR1 LNHDA and CDR2 SQIVND (reference sequence). Between the trimmed V and J ends, which lost 6 bases and 0 bases, there was a span of 15 bases. This CDR3 spans 16 amino acids. CDR3 coding DNA: TGTGCCAGTAGCCCAATCGGGACCGTTAGCAATCAGCCCCAGCATTTT. Residues: CASSPIGTVSNQPQHF.

The chain uses TRBV5-1 and TRBJ1-3; D gene uncertain. CDR3 size: 16 residues. Deletions cut 0 bases from V and 0 bases from J, with 10 bases between. CDR1 is SGHRS and CDR2 is YFSETQ in the germline V gene. The CDR3 is CASSLGPDLSGNTIYF. The CDR3 coding sequence is TGCGCCAGCAGCTTGGGCCCAGACCTCTCTGGAAACACCATATATTTT. Drawing the rest from reference TRBV5-1 and TRBJ1-3, the complete variable domain is KAGVTQTPRYLIKTRGQQVTLSCSPISGHRSVSWYQQTPGQGLQFLFEYFSETQRNKGNFPGRFSGRQFSNSRSEMNVSTLELGDSALYLCASSLGPDLSGNTIYFGEGSWLTVV.

The V call is TRBV3-1 (or the pseudogene TRBV3-2), the J call TRBJ2-5; tentatively, D is TRBD2 (6 bases). The germline gives CDR1 LGHDT, CDR2 YNNKEL (reference sequence). V lost 0 bases to trimming and J lost 5 bases, with 10 bases between them. The CDR3 runs to 14 residues. The CDR3 here is CASSQEGGAETQYF. The CDR3 DNA follows: TGTGCCAGCAGCCAAGAGGGGGGAGCGGAGACCCAGTACTTC.